Presented here are 10 T cell receptor beta chains from one specimen sequenced in a study of response to subunit inactivated influenza vaccine. From the RT-PCR reads, TCRdb called clonotypes with MiXCR, one entry per CDR3 protein. The sample holds around 200,000 distinct CDR3 sequences, about 12% seen once. These data were also reused for a study on T cells expressing NK-cell markers. That work adds: Generation of TCR beta cDNA was performed by 5'RACE template switching incorporating UMIs.

The sample consisted of CD8+ T cells sorted from PBMCs, taken less than 13 days after vaccination. These receptors were obtained from a man over 45 who received an inactivated influenza vaccine.

This clonotype was seen a handful of times. This chain uses TRBV6-5 with TRBJ2-1, with D tentatively TRBD2 (6 bases). CDR3 length equals 14 residues. Germline V gives CDR1 MNHEY, CDR2 SVGAGI. V gave up 2 bases and J gave up 7 bases, with 12 bases separating them. CDR3 region: CASSYRETSNEQFF. The CDR3 nucleotides are TGTGCCAGCAGTTACCGTGAGACTAGTAATGAGCAGTTCTTC.

In this sample, this clonotype turned up many times. The V and J genes are TRBV4-3 and TRBJ2-1, with D tentatively TRBD1 or TRBD2 (5 bases each). The CDR3 totals 14 residues. The germline V gene has CDR1 LGHNA and CDR2 YSLEER. V was pared by 1 base and J by 1 base, with 5 bases between. CDR3 nucleotide sequence: TGCGCCAGCAGCCAAGGGGGGTCCTACAATGAGCAGTTCTTC. This gives the protein CASSQGGSYNEQFF.

This clonotype appeared a few times. The gene calls are TRBV13 and TRBJ2-5; 7 bases are shared with TRBD1. Unmatched junction bases numbered 10, after V lost 5 bases and J lost 7 bases. Germline loops: CDR1 PRHDT, CDR2 FYEKMQ (reference sequence). The CDR3 contains 14 residues. The DNA for the CDR3 is TGTGCCAGCAGCGCTGGGGACAGCCCGTTGACCCAGTACTTC. Translating it yields CASSAGDSPLTQYF.

There are many counts of this clonotype. The CDR3 is CASSQDLAGTYEQYF. The CDR3 region has the DNA TGCGCCAGCAGCCAAGATCTGGCGGGAACCTACGAGCAGTACTTC. The chain recombines TRBV4-3 with TRBJ2-7; TRBD2 might be the D (6 bases). Germline CDR1 and CDR2: LGHNA and YSLEER. This CDR3 has 15 amino acids. V was cut by 0 bases and J by 2 bases, with 11 bases left in between.

This clonotype came up a few times. V is TRBV6-5 and J is TRBJ2-1, with 7 bases identical to TRBD1. The CDR3 spans 13 residues. Unmatched junction bases numbered 7, after V lost 6 bases and J lost 8 bases. CDR1 and CDR2 from the germline V gene are MNHEY and SVGAGI. As DNA, the CDR3 is TGTGCCAGCAGGTTACAGGGGTTTGATGAGCAGTTCTTC. This gives the protein CASRLQGFDEQFF.

This clonotype was found once. CDR3 residues: CSARTSVEGDTQYF. The CDR3 region has the DNA TGCAGTGCTCGGACTAGCGTAGAGGGAGATACGCAGTATTTT. The rearrangement uses TRBV20-1 and TRBJ2-3; 9 bases are shared with TRBD2. Germline trimming cut 5 bases from V and 5 bases from J; bases unmatched to any gene: 8. The CDR3 totals 14 residues. CDR1 DFQATT and CDR2 SNEGSKA come from the germline V gene (reference sequence).

The chain uses TRBV29-1 and TRBJ2-6; 8 positions match TRBD1. This CDR3 is built from 15 residues. The V gene end was trimmed by 3 bases and the J gene end by 2 bases; junction bases not matched to a gene: 3. Germline V lookup: CDR1 SQVTM, CDR2 ANQGSEA. The CDR3 region has the DNA TGCAGCGTTGAGACAGGGGTGACTGGGGCCAACGTCCTGACTTTC. This translates into CSVETGVTGANVLTF.

V and J are TRBV28 and TRBJ1-3; a weak D match, TRBD1 (5 bases). Germline V gives CDR1 MDHEN, CDR2 SYDVKM. Deletions cut 7 bases from V and 0 bases from J, with 25 bases between. The CDR3 is made up of 19 amino acids. This chain's CDR3 is CASTNGAGLGDFSGNTIYF. The CDR3 DNA sequence: TGTGCCAGCACCAACGGGGCAGGACTTGGAGATTTCTCTGGAAACACCATATATTTT.

V and J are TRBV25-1 and TRBJ2-7; TRBD1 might be the D (7 bases). The length of the CDR3 is 15 residues. The germline V gene has CDR1 MGHDK and CDR2 SYGVNS. V was clipped by 4 bases and J by 3 bases, with 16 bases between them. This CDR3 reads CASSGRDSIIYEQYF. The CDR3 DNA reads as TGTGCCAGCAGTGGGCGGGACAGTATTATCTACGAGCAGTACTTC.

V gene TRBV11-2 combines with J gene TRBJ2-3; 13 positions match TRBD2. CDR3 length: 16 amino acids. Trimming at V came to 11 bases and at J to 2 bases, leaving 10 bases not matched to a gene. Germline CDR1 reads SGHAT; CDR2 reads FQNNGV. CDR3 coding DNA: TGTGCCTCTAGAGGACTAGCGGGGGATTACACAGATACGCAGTATTTT. Residues: CASRGLAGDYTDTQYF. Drawing the rest from reference TRBV11-2 and TRBJ2-3, the complete variable domain is EAGVAQSPRYKIIEKRQSVAFWCNPISGHATLYWYQQILGQGPKLLIQFQNNGVVDDSQLPKDRFSAERLKGVDSTLKIQPAKLEDSAVYLCASRGLAGDYTDTQYFGPGTRLTVL.